Listed here are 20 T cell receptor beta chains from one sample, sequenced in a study of T cell changes during pregnancy in multiple sclerosis. Measured with immunoSEQ multiplex PCR; TCRdb has only the in-frame clones, and not every one. Of about 64,000 clones in the sample, around 90% were seen once. The sample consisted of peripheral blood, taken in the second trimester of pregnancy. These receptor sequences come from a female donor with multiple sclerosis, enrolled in a pregnancy study.

There are a few counts of this clone. The chain joins TRBV29-1 to TRBJ2-1; no reliable D call. The V and J ends lost 7 bases and 9 bases respectively, with 22 bases between them. Germline V gene lookup returns CDR1 SQVTM and CDR2 ANQGSEA. The CDR3 is 14 amino acids. CDR3 nucleotide sequence: TGCAGCGCCGGAGACCCTCTACGCAATCCTGAGCAGTTCTTC. Amino acids: CSAGDPLRNPEQFF.

CDR3 sequence (DNA): TGTGCCAGCTCGACAGGGGCTCCTGGGGCCAACGTCCTGACTTTC. Translated, it gives CASSTGAPGANVLTF. The chain carries TRBV28 and TRBJ2-6; 8 bases map to TRBD1. The CDR3 runs 15 residues. Trimming at V came to 8 bases and at J to 2 bases, leaving 5 bases not matched to a gene. The germline gives CDR1 MDHEN, CDR2 SYDVKM.

This rearrangement joins TRBV5-1 to TRBJ2-5; D not certain. From germline, CDR1 is SGHRS and CDR2 YFSETQ. This CDR3 region has 13 residues. The germline V and J ends were trimmed by 1 base and 5 bases, with 9 bases remaining between them. DNA of the CDR3: TGCGCCAGCAGCTTGTTCGCCGGGGAGACCCAGTACTTC. Its translation is CASSLFAGETQYF.

This sequence joins TRBV28 and TRBJ1-2; D is perhaps TRBD1 (6 bases). V lost 7 bases to trimming and J lost 2 bases, with 11 bases between them. The germline gives CDR1 MDHEN, CDR2 SYDVKM. This CDR3 is 13 amino acids long. The DNA for the CDR3 is TGTGCCAGCAAAAAGGACAGCAACTATGGCTACACCTTC. Protein sequence: CASKKDSNYGYTF.

This clone was detected only a few times. The chain recombines TRBV10-3 with TRBJ1-2, with TRBD1 identical over 8 bases. Germline CDR1 is ENHRY and CDR2 is SYGVKD. The CDR3 is 17 residues long. Losses at the gene ends were 0 bases for V and 0 bases for J; bases not matched to a gene: 6. The CDR3 DNA sequence: TGTGCCATCAGTGAGTCTGGACAGGGCCTAGCTAACTATGGCTACACCTTC. Residues: CAISESGQGLANYGYTF.

V usage is TRBV18 and J usage is TRBJ2-1; D is possibly TRBD2 (5 bases). V lost 3 bases and J lost 8, with 17 bases in between. The CDR3 runs 15 residues. Per germline, CDR1 KGHSH and CDR2 LQKENI. CDR3 protein: CASSPAGSGWDEQFF. The CDR3 DNA reads as TGTGCCAGCTCACCGGCGGGCTCCGGGTGGGATGAGCAGTTCTTC. The complete variable domain, with remaining parts taken from reference TRBV18 and TRBJ2-1, reads NAGVMQNPRHLVRRRGQEARLRCSPMKGHSHVYWYRQLPEEGLKFMVYLQKENIIDESGMPKERFSAEFPKEGPSILRIQQVVRGDSAAYFCASSPAGSGWDEQFFGPGTRLTVL.

The V and J genes are TRBV30 and TRBJ2-5; D may be TRBD2 (6 bases). Germline loops: CDR1 GTSNPN, CDR2 SVGIG (reference sequence). The ends were cut back, 3 bases at V and 5 bases at J, with 13 bases in the middle. The CDR3 has 13 amino acids. The CDR3 nucleotides are TGTGCCTGGAGGGAGGGGAAGGGGGAGACCCAGTACTTC. This gives the protein CAWREGKGETQYF.

The chain joins TRBV5-4 to TRBJ2-1; no firm D call. CDR3 size: 12 residues. CDR1 and CDR2 from the germline V gene are SGHNT and YYREEE (reference sequence). Trimming took off 2 bases at V and 10 bases at J, with 10 bases between the two ends. CDR3: CASSLELSEQFF. For the CDR3, the DNA is TGTGCCAGCAGCTTAGAGTTGTCAGAGCAGTTCTTC.

This clone was detected only a few times. This chain joins TRBV29-1 and TRBJ1-1, with TRBD1 as a possible D gene (6 bases). From germline, CDR1 is SQVTM and CDR2 ANQGSEA. The CDR3 loop spans 14 amino acids. V gave up 4 bases and J gave up 2 bases, with 14 bases separating them. CDR3 nucleotide sequence: TGCAGCGTTGGGTCGGCCAGGGGAAACACTGAAGCTTTCTTT. Translating gives CSVGSARGNTEAFF.

V is TRBV23-1 and J is TRBJ2-3; TRBD2 aligns across 7 bases. Being an ORF, TRBV23-1 has a function that is uncertain. With V trimmed by 0 bases and J by 7 bases, 16 bases remained unmatched. This CDR3 contains 18 residues. The DNA of the CDR3 is TGCGCCAGCAGTCAATCTGGGGTAGCGGGTCCATCAGTGAATACGCAGTATTTT. Protein sequence: CASSQSGVAGPSVNTQYF.

The chain links TRBV19 to TRBJ2-7; no definite D call. Germline-derived CDR1 and CDR2 are LNHDA and SQIVND (reference sequence). The ends were cut back, 6 bases at V and 0 bases at J, with 9 bases in the middle. The CDR3 sequence is 13 residues long. For the CDR3, the DNA is TGTGCCAGTAGCCTGGTGAGCTCCTACGAGCAGTACTTC. It translates to CASSLVSSYEQYF.

The chain carries TRBV19 and TRBJ2-1; D possibly corresponds to TRBD1 (8 bases). V was trimmed by 5 bases and J by 7 bases, leaving 18 bases between them. The CDR3 has 15 residues. Germline CDR1 reads LNHDA; CDR2 reads SQIVND (reference sequence). The CDR3 nucleotides are TGTGCCAGTAGTGTAACAGGGGGGGGCTTGAATGAGCAGTTCTTC. Translation: CASSVTGGGLNEQFF.

This rearrangement joins TRBV11-2 to TRBJ2-5, with TRBD2 matching over 12 bases. CDR1 is SGHAT, CDR2 FQNNGV, per germline. Germline trimming cut 4 bases from V and 1 base from J; bases unmatched to any gene: 4. The CDR3 extends over 16 amino acids. The CDR3 spells CASSSLTSGGQETQYF. CDR3 DNA: TGTGCCAGCAGCTCCTTGACTAGCGGGGGCCAAGAGACCCAGTACTTC. Looking up the rest from reference TRBV11-2 and TRBJ2-5 gives the full variable domain: EAGVAQSPRYKIIEKRQSVAFWCNPISGHATLYWYQQILGQGPKLLIQFQNNGVVDDSQLPKDRFSAERLKGVDSTLKIQPAKLEDSAVYLCASSSLTSGGQETQYFGPGTRLLVL.

The V and J genes are TRBV7-9 and TRBJ1-2, with 9 positions matching TRBD1. After removal of 2 bases from V and 5 bases from J, the junction contained 9 bases not matched to a gene. The CDR3 is 16 amino acids. Per the germline V gene, CDR1 is SEHNR and CDR2 is FQNEAQ (reference sequence). The CDR3 spells CASSLFGTGKWYGYTF. CDR3 coding DNA: TGTGCCAGCAGCTTATTTGGGACAGGGAAATGGTATGGCTACACCTTC. Combining the CDR3 with reference TRBV7-9 and TRBJ1-2 gives the whole variable domain DTGVSQNPRHKITKRGQNVTFRCDPISEHNRLYWYRQTLGQGPEFLTYFQNEAQLEKSRLLSDRFSAERPKGSFSTLEIQRTEQGDSAMYLCASSLFGTGKWYGYTFGSGTRLTVV.

This rearrangement joins TRBV18 to TRBJ1-4, with 9 bases that match TRBD1. V shed 5 bases, J shed 8 bases, and the junction held 6 bases outside the gene matches. The germline V gene has CDR1 KGHSH and CDR2 LQKENI. The length of the CDR3 is 14 residues. CDR3 DNA sequence: TGTGCCAGCTCAGCACGGGACAGGGACGAAAAACTGTTTTTT. This gives the protein CASSARDRDEKLFF. The variable domain in full, completed from reference TRBV18 and TRBJ1-4, reads NAGVMQNPRHLVRRRGQEARLRCSPMKGHSHVYWYRQLPEEGLKFMVYLQKENIIDESGMPKERFSAEFPKEGPSILRIQQVVRGDSAAYFCASSARDRDEKLFFGSGTQLSVL.

The chain has TRBV4-2 and TRBJ2-2, with no clear D. Germline V lookup: CDR1 LGHNA, CDR2 YNFKEQ. V was pared by 1 base and J by 1 base, with 10 bases between. CDR3 length: 16 residues. Here the CDR3 reads CASSQGRDLNTGELFF. CDR3 bases: TGTGCCAGCAGCCAAGGTCGTGACTTGAACACCGGGGAGCTGTTTTTT.

CDR3 protein: CASSLGDRGQETQYF. The CDR3 DNA reads as TGTGCCAGCAGCTTAGGGGACAGGGGCCAAGAGACCCAGTACTTC. The rearrangement links TRBV7-8 to TRBJ2-5; TRBD1 matches at 10 bases. This CDR3 spans 15 amino acids. Germline CDR1 reads SGHVS; CDR2 reads FQNEAQ. With V trimmed by 1 base and J by 1 base, 0 bases remained unmatched.

The chain recombines TRBV5-1 with TRBJ2-5, with no clear D. The J call is uncertain, as TRBJ2-7 better fits the DNA end. The CDR3 runs to 14 residues. The V gene's germline CDR1 is SGHRS and CDR2 YFSETQ. The CDR3 loop is CASSPRPLFPEQYF. DNA for the CDR3: TGCGCCAGCAGCCCGCGGCCCCTTTTCCCCGAGCAGTACTTC.

The chain links TRBV27 to TRBJ2-1, with 10 bases aligning to TRBD2. The CDR3 length is 13 residues. After removal of 9 bases from V and 4 bases from J, the junction contained 3 bases not matched to a gene. In germline, CDR1 is MNHEY, CDR2 SMNVEV (reference sequence). CDR3: CASGLAAYNEQFF. The CDR3 nucleotides read TGTGCCAGTGGACTAGCGGCTTACAATGAGCAGTTCTTC.

This clone was counted a single time. The chain has TRBV5-6 and TRBJ2-2, with 13 nucleotides matching TRBD2. The V segment lost 4 bases and the J segment 5 bases; nucleotides outside the gene matches: 8. This CDR3 has 17 amino acids. Germline V gene sequence: CDR1 SGHDT, CDR2 YYEEEE. The CDR3 is CASSLLLAGGPTGELFF. As DNA, the CDR3 is TGTGCCAGCAGCCTCCTACTAGCGGGAGGGCCGACCGGGGAGCTGTTTTTT.